The entry below gives a single TCR beta chain sequence along with its context. Its antigen is not identified. These data originate in a study of Ad26.COV2.S vaccination and SARS-CoV-2 variants. Study-wide points: Responses of spike-specific T cells (both CD8+ and CD4+) reportedly showed substantial breadth after vaccination. Vaccine recipients posted higher spike-specific TCR breadth than their placebo counterparts.

Trimming took 1 base from V and 1 from J; bases not matched to a gene: 3. Germline CDR1 reads SGHVS; CDR2 reads FQNEAQ. CDR3 length: 18 residues. The table came from immunoSEQ multiplex PCR; TCRdb's copy has only in-frame clones and leaves some out. In the table there are around 270,000 clones, 87% of which are singletons. Treatment in this sample: approximately 18 received Ad26.COV2.S at low or high dose, single or two shots; 5 received placebo; per-sample allocation not given. Sample collection was performed on day 63 after the first vaccine or placebo injection. Whoever gave the sample was an adult aged 18-55 years in Boston. Vaccine was an Ad26 vector expressing Wuhan-strain SARS-CoV-2 spike.

The source is a person between 18 and 65 years old who received the Ad26.COV2.S COVID-19 vaccine or a placebo. Sequencing was performed on peripheral blood, taken in a trial of Ad26.COV2.S vaccine versus placebo. J is TRBJ2-6 and V is TRBV7-8; 11 nucleotides align to TRBD2. The CDR3 region is CASSLVASGGSGANVLTF. The DNA of the CDR3 is TGTGCCAGCAGCTTAGTCGCTAGCGGGGGGTCTGGGGCCAACGTCCTGACTTTC.